Listed below are T cell receptor beta chains from one sample, sequenced in a study of blood T cells in healthy people across ages. In TCRdb, the 5' RACE reads were re-called with MiXCR into one record per CDR3 protein. The sample consists of roughly 410,000 distinct CDR3 sequences, approximately 52% of them appearing once. The sequencing input was blood. The receptor source for this set is a man between 60 and 75 years old in good health. Each CDR3 is given with its conserved first and last residue. The order of the fields is clone size, CDR3 length, V gene, CDR3 protein. Size values are once, few and many counts, or a class for expanded clones, and some rows have none.

size: .
length: 15
V: TRBV28
CDR3: CASSPAGGLGDTQYF

size: .
length: 15
V: TRBV29-1
CDR3: CSVDGFDRGSGEQYF

size: .
length: 15
V: TRBV25-1
CDR3: CASSETDLAKNIQYF

size: many
length: 13
V: TRBV25-1
CDR3: CASSRQVSETQYF

size: .
length: 14
V: TRBV5-1
CDR3: CAGRRTPRGETQYF

size: .
length: 12
V: TRBV10-3
CDR3: CAISESNTEAFF

size: once
length: 11
V: TRBV6-5
CDR3: CASFGVTEAFF

size: .
length: 12
V: TRBV29-1
CDR3: CSVSGLEETQYF

size: .
length: 14
V: TRBV19
CDR3: CASSLQGRQGTQYF

size: many
length: 14
V: TRBV5-1
CDR3: CASSSDAGAYGYTF

size: .
length: 14
V: TRBV6-1
CDR3: CASSENRDRSGYTF

size: few
length: 14
V: TRBV29-1
CDR3: CSVRRQGALLTQYF

size: .
length: 16
V: TRBV5-4
CDR3: CASSFPSGGRQETQYF

size: .
length: 13
V: TRBV11-2
CDR3: CASSLVADYGYTF

size: few
length: 15
V: TRBV29-1
CDR3: CSVMTQGALTDTQYF